This T cell receptor beta chain originates from a study of cytotoxic CD8 clonotypes in ibrutinib-treated CLL. For the study at large: Complete response was seen in 2 patients and partial in about 24; around twelve progressed and roughly 15 stayed remitted after a median about 70 months. After a median roughly 12 months on treatment (6 to 36), response samples were drawn.

Trimming took off 6 bases at V and 1 base at J, with 10 bases between the two ends. Germline values: CDR1 MNHEY, CDR2 SVGAGI. This CDR3 comprises 14 residues. TCRdb's copy holds only in-frame clones and misses some; the assay was immunoSEQ multiplex PCR. The sample contains tens of thousands of clones, over 60% of which appear only once. The origin of this receptor is a human donor with chronic lymphocytic leukemia. The input for sequencing was PBMCs, taken after 12 months of ibrutinib treatment. The chain has TRBV6-5 and TRBJ2-1, with TRBD2 as a possible D gene (6 bases). CDR3 residues: CASRRDKSYNEQFF. The CDR3 nucleotides are TGTGCCAGCAGGCGGGATAAGTCCTACAATGAGCAGTTCTTC.